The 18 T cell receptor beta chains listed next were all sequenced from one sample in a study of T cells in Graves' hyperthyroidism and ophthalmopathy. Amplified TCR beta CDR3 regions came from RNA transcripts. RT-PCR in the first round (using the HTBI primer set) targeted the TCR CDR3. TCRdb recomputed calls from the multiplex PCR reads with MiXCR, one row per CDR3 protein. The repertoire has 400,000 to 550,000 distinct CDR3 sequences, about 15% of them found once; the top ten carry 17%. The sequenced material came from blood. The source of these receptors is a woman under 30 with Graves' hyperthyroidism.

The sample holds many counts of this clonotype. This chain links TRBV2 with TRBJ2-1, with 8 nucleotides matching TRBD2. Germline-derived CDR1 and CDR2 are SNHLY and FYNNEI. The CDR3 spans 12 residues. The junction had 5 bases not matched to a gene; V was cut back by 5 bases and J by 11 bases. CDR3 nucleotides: TGTGCCAGCAGTTACTTAGCGGGACAGCAGTTCTTC. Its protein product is CASSYLAGQQFF.

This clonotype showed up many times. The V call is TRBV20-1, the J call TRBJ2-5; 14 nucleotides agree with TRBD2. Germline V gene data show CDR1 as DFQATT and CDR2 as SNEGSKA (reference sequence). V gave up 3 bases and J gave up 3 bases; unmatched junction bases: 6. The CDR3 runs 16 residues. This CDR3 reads CSASGLAGGAEETQYF. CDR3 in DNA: TGCAGTGCTAGCGGACTAGCGGGAGGTGCGGAAGAGACCCAGTACTTC.

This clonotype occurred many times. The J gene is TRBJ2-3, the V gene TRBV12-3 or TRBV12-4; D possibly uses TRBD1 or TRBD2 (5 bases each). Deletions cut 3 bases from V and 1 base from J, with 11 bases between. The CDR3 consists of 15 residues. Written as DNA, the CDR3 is TGTGCCAGCAGTTTCCAGAGGGGTGGCACAGATACGCAGTATTTT. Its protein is CASSFQRGGTDTQYF.

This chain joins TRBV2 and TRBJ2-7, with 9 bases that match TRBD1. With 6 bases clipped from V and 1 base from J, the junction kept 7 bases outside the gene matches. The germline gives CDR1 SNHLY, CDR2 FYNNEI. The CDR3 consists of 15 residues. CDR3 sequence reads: CASSVAGTGSYEQYV. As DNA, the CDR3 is TGTGCCAGCAGCGTCGCCGGGACAGGGTCCTACGAGCAGTACGTC.

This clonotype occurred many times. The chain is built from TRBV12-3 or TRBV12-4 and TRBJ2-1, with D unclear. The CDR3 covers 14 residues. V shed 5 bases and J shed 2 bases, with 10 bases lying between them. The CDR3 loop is CASSPGSTYNEQFF. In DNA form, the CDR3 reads TGTGCCAGCAGTCCTGGAAGCACCTACAATGAGCAGTTCTTC.

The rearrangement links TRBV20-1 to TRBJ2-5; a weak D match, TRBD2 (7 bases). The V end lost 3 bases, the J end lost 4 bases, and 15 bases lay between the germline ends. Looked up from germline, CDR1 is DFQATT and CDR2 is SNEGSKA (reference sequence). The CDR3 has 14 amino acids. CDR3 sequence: CSARGGAVGETQYF. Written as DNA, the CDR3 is TGCAGTGCTAGGGGGGGGGCGGTAGGAGAGACCCAGTACTTC.

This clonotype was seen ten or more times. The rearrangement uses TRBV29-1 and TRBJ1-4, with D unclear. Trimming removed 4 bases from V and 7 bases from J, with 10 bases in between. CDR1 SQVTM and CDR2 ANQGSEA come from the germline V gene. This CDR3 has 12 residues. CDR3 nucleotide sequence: TGCAGCGTTGCAGCTGATGGTGAAAAACTGTTTTTT. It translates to CSVAADGEKLFF.

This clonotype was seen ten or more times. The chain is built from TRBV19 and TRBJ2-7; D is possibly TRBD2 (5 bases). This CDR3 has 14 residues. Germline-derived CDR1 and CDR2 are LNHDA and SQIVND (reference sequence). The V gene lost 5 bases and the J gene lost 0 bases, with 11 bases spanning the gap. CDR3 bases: TGTGCCAGTAGTGAAGCGGAGGTCTCCTACGAGCAGTACTTC. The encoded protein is CASSEAEVSYEQYF. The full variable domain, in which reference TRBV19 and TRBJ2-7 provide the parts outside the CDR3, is DGGITQSPKYLFRKEGQNVTLSCEQNLNHDAMYWYRQDPGQGLRLIYYSQIVNDFQKGDIAEGYSVSREKKESFPLTVTSAQKNPTAFYLCASSEAEVSYEQYFGPGTRLTVT.

The DNA for the CDR3 is TGCAGTGCTGGACCCGCCGGACTAGCGGGCAATGAGCAGTTCTTC. Translating it yields CSAGPAGLAGNEQFF. The J gene is TRBJ2-1, the V gene TRBV20-1, with 11 nucleotides matching TRBD2. Germline V gives CDR1 DFQATT, CDR2 SNEGSKA (reference sequence). This CDR3 has 15 residues. V was pared by 5 bases and J by 6 bases, with 9 bases of the junction left unmatched.

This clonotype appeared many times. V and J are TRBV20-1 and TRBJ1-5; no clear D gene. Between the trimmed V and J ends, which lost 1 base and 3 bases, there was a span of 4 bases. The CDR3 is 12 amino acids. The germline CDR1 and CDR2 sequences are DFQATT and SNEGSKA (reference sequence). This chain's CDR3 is CSARGVNQPQHF. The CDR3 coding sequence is TGCAGTGCTAGAGGGGTCAATCAGCCCCAGCATTTT.

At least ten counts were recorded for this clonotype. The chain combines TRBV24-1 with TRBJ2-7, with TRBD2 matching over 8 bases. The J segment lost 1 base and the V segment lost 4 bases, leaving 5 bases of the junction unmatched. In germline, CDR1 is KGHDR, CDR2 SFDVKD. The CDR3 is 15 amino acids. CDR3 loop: CATSDSGSSSYEQYF. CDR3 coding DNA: TGTGCCACCAGTGACAGCGGGAGTTCGTCCTACGAGCAGTACTTC.

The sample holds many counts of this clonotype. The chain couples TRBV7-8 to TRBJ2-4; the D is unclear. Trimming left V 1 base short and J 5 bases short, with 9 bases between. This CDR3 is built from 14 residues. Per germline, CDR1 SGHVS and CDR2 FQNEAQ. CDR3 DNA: TGTGCCAGCAGCTTAGTTACCTCAGAAAACATTCAGTACTTC. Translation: CASSLVTSENIQYF.

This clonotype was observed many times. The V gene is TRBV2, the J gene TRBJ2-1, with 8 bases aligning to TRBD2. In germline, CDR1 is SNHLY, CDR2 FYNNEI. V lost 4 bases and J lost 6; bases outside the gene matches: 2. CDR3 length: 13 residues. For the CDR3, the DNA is TGTGCCAGCAGTGCGGGACTAGTCAATGAGCAGTTCTTC. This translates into CASSAGLVNEQFF.

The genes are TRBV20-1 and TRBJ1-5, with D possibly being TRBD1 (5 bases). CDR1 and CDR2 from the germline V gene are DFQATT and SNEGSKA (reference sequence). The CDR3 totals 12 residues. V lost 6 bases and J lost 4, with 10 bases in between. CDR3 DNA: TGCAGTGCCCAGGGACCGAATCAGCCCCAGCATTTT. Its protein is CSAQGPNQPQHF.

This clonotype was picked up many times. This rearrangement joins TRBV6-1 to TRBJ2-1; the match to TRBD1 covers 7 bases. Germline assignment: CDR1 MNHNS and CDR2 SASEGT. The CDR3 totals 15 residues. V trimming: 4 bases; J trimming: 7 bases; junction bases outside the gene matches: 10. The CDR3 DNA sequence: TGTGCCAGCAGTGCGCTGAGGGGGCGAGATAATGAGCAGTTCTTC. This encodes CASSALRGRDNEQFF.

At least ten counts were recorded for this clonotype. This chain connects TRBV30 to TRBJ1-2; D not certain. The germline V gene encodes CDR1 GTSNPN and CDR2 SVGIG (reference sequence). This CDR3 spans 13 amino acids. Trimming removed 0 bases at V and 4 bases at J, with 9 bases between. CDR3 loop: CAWSVSLSYGYTF. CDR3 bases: TGTGCCTGGAGTGTATCTCTCAGCTATGGCTACACCTTC. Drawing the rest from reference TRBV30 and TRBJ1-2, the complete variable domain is SQTIHQWPATLVQPVGSPLSLECTVEGTSNPNLYWYRQAAGRGLQLLFYSVGIGQISSEVPQNLSASRPQDRQFILSSKKLLLSDSGFYLCAWSVSLSYGYTFGSGTRLTVV.

CDR3 sequence reads: CASSLGGTPDGYTF. For the CDR3, the DNA is TGCGCCAGCAGCTTGGGCGGGACTCCCGATGGCTACACCTTC. The V call is TRBV5-1, the J call TRBJ1-2; possibly TRBD1 for D (5 bases). The ends were cut back, 0 bases at V and 6 bases at J, with 12 bases in the middle. The CDR3 totals 14 residues. From germline, CDR1 is SGHRS and CDR2 YFSETQ.

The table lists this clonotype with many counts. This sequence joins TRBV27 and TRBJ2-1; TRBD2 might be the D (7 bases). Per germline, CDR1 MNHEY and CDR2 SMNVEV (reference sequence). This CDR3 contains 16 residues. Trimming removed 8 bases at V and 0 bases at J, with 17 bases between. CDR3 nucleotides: TGTGCCAGCTCTCAAGGGGGGGACTCCTCCTACAATGAGCAGTTCTTC. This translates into CASSQGGDSSYNEQFF.